This is a list of T cell receptor beta chains from one sample in a study of cytomegalovirus exposure and HLA in healthy donors. Profiling relied on immunoSEQ multiplex PCR, and the TCRdb table lists in-frame clones only, not all of them. This sample has roughly 110,000 clones, with 75% found just once. Material for sequencing was PBMCs. All receptors come from a man aged 35-49 years in good health and CMV-seronegative. The CDR3 runs from the conserved cysteine through the conserved F or W. The D gene is left open where the match is weak. A clone size is listed for some rows: how often the clone was seen (once, few, many), or a class if it is expanded.

d_call	v_call	j_call	clone_size	cdr3_aa	cdr3_nt
NA	TRBV5-1	TRBJ2-2	NA	CASSLGVTPGTGELFF	TGCGCCAGCAGCTTGGGGGTAACCCCCGGGACCGGGGAGCTGTTTTTT
NA	TRBV6-1	TRBJ1-5	few	CAGADNTNSNQPQHF	TGTGCTGGGGCAGATAACACTAATAGCAATCAGCCCCAGCATTTT
TRBD1	TRBV29-1	TRBJ2-3	NA	CSVEGTGADTQYF	TGCAGCGTTGAAGGGACAGGGGCAGATACGCAGTATTTT
TRBD1	TRBV5-6	TRBJ2-7	NA	CASSWGQGRYEQYF	TGTGCCAGCAGCTGGGGACAGGGACGGTATGAGCAGTACTTC
TRBD2	TRBV9	TRBJ2-1	NA	CASSVGTSLDEQFF	TGTGCCAGCAGCGTGGGGACTAGCCTTGATGAGCAGTTCTTC
TRBD1	TRBV29-1	TRBJ1-1	NA	CSVRQGDTEAFF	TGCAGCGTCCGACAGGGTGACACTGAAGCTTTCTTT
NA	TRBV1	TRBJ1-1	NA	CTSSLGTEAFF	TGCACCAGCAGCCTCGGGACAGAAGCTTTCTTT
NA	TRBV10-3	TRBJ1-5	NA	CAISESSGGLNQPQHF	TGTGCCATCAGTGAGTCCTCGGGGGGCCTCAATCAGCCCCAGCATTTT
TRBD2	TRBV7-2	TRBJ2-3	NA	CASSLVSGGSTDTQYF	TGTGCCAGCAGCTTAGTTTCGGGGGGAAGCACAGATACGCAGTATTTT
TRBD2	TRBV2	TRBJ2-4	NA	CASRAALAGAGIQYF	TGTGCCAGCAGGGCGGCCCTAGCGGGGGCAGGCATTCAGTACTTC
NA	TRBV5-1	TRBJ2-3	few	CASSGRVAGAEADTQYF	TGCGCCAGCAGCGGACGCGTGGCAGGGGCAGAGGCAGATACGCAGTATTTT
TRBD2	TRBV6-1	TRBJ2-2	NA	CASTLSGGRRLFF	TGTGCCAGCACCCTCTCAGGCGGGAGGCGACTGTTTTTT
TRBD1	TRBV6-1	TRBJ2-2	NA	CASSEGWTGQVGELFF	TGTGCCAGCAGTGAGGGCTGGACAGGGCAGGTCGGGGAGCTGTTTTTT
NA	TRBV5-6	TRBJ2-5	NA	CASSLVLGGEQYF	TGTGCCAGCAGCTTGGTACTAGGAGGTGAGCAGTACTTC
NA	TRBV5-4	TRBJ2-5	NA	CASRAGTQETQYF	TGTGCCAGCAGAGCCGGTACCCAAGAGACCCAGTACTTC
NA	TRBV7-9	TRBJ1-2	NA	CASSLPNYGYTF	TGTGCCAGCAGCTTACCGAACTATGGCTACACCTTC
TRBD1	TRBV7-9	TRBJ1-6	NA	CASSPGQTNSPLHF	TGTGCCAGCAGCCCGGGACAGACGAATTCACCCCTCCACTTT
NA	TRBV15	TRBJ1-2	NA	CATSRGQANYGYTF	TGTGCCACCAGCAGAGGACAGGCGAACTATGGCTACACCTTC
NA	TRBV29-1	TRBJ2-5	once	CSAVDLVGETQYF	TGCAGCGCCGTCGATCTAGTTGGGGAGACCCAGTACTTC
TRBD1	TRBV5-5	TRBJ1-6	few	CASSLGDRNHSPLHF	TGTGCCAGCAGCTTGGGGGACAGGAACCATTCACCCCTCCACTTT
TRBD2	TRBV7-9	TRBJ2-1	NA	CASSLGSGGAYNEQFF	TGTGCCAGCAGCTTAGGTAGCGGGGGGGCGTACAATGAGCAGTTCTTC
NA	TRBV5-1	TRBJ2-1	few	CASSLSRGGGMDEQFF	TGCGCCAGCAGCTTGTCGAGGGGGGGCGGGATGGATGAGCAGTTCTTC
NA	TRBV7-9	TRBJ1-2	few	CSSSLATGNYGYTF	TGTTCCAGCAGCTTAGCTACAGGGAACTATGGCTACACCTTC
NA	TRBV19	TRBJ2-7	few	CASRRDGTYEQYF	TGTGCCAGTAGGCGGGACGGTACCTACGAGCAGTACTTC
NA	TRBV7-2	TRBJ1-1	NA	CASSLGQNTEAFF	TGTGCCAGCAGCCTCGGACAGAACACTGAAGCTTTCTTT
TRBD1	TRBV4-1	TRBJ1-6	NA	CASRDSTGRLTPLHF	TGCGCCAGCAGAGATTCGACAGGGAGATTAACACCCCTCCACTTT
TRBD1	TRBV5-6	TRBJ2-5	NA	CASSLASTYRGQETQYF	TGTGCCAGCAGCTTGGCCTCTACCTACAGGGGGCAAGAGACCCAGTACTTC
TRBD1	TRBV5-1	TRBJ2-1	NA	CASSLGQGSHNEQFF	TGCGCCAGCAGCTTGGGACAGGGGTCCCACAATGAGCAGTTCTTC
NA	TRBV6-5	TRBJ1-2	NA	CASSYSLGSLTGGYTF	TGTGCCAGCAGTTACTCGTTAGGAAGCTTAACCGGGGGCTACACCTTC
TRBD1	TRBV7-9	TRBJ2-2	NA	CASSSRSYRGAGELFF	TGTGCCAGCAGCTCCCGGTCGTACAGGGGAGCCGGGGAGCTGTTTTTT
NA	TRBV9	TRBJ1-1	few	CASSPSGQRNTEAFF	TGTGCCAGCAGCCCGTCCGGACAGAGGAACACTGAAGCTTTCTTT
NA	TRBV13	TRBJ1-2	NA	CASTAAPGRGYTF	TGTGCCAGCACCGCGGCTCCAGGGCGAGGCTACACCTTC
TRBD1	TRBV5-1	TRBJ2-7	NA	CASSLEPGQGYEQYF	TGCGCCAGCAGCCTCGAACCGGGACAGGGATACGAGCAGTACTTC
NA	TRBV11-2	TRBJ2-3	few	CASTVGASTDTQYF	TGTGCCAGCACCGTGGGGGCTAGCACAGATACGCAGTATTTT
NA	TRBV13	TRBJ1-2	NA	CASSVGQRNGYTF	TGTGCCAGCAGCGTCGGACAGAGGAATGGCTACACCTTC
TRBD1	TRBV6-4	TRBJ2-3	NA	CASRIVTGGRTDTQYF	TGTGCCAGCAGGATCGTGACAGGGGGTCGCACAGATACGCAGTATTTT
NA	TRBV7-3	TRBJ2-6	few	CASSYSSGANVLTF	TGTGCCAGCAGCTACAGCTCTGGGGCCAACGTCCTGACTTTC
NA	TRBV29-1	TRBJ1-2	NA	CSAMGGAIGDYTF	TGCAGCGCCATGGGTGGGGCAATAGGTGACTACACCTTC
TRBD2	TRBV19	TRBJ2-1	NA	CASSMGLYNEQFF	TGTGCCAGTAGTATGGGACTATACAATGAGCAGTTCTTC
NA	TRBV6-5	TRBJ2-1	NA	CASSYREGSYEQFF	TGTGCCAGCAGTTATAGAGAGGGTTCCTACGAGCAGTTCTTC
TRBD1	TRBV18	TRBJ1-2	NA	CASSPQGQGAEGGGYTF	TGTGCCAGCTCACCACAGGGACAGGGGGCAGAAGGAGGTGGCTACACCTTC
NA	TRBV15	TRBJ1-5	NA	CATSREALNQPQHF	TGTGCCACCAGCAGAGAAGCCCTCAATCAGCCCCAGCATTTT
NA	TRBV10-3	TRBJ1-3	once	CAISESTPDLISGNTIYF	TGTGCCATCAGTGAGTCGACTCCAGACTTAATCTCTGGAAACACCATATATTTT
NA	TRBV18	TRBJ2-2	NA	CASSPLTGAETGELFF	TGTGCCAGCTCTCCGCTGACAGGAGCTGAGACCGGGGAGCTGTTTTTT
NA	TRBV5-1	TRBJ2-5	NA	CASSLFEETQYF	TGCGCCAGCAGCTTGTTTGAGGAGACCCAGTACTTC
TRBD2	TRBV11-2	TRBJ2-7	NA	CASSLGLAGGQYEQYF	TGTGCCAGCAGCTTAGGGTTAGCGGGGGGCCAGTACGAGCAGTACTTC
NA	TRBV7-9	TRBJ2-3	NA	CASSLAIAATDTQYF	TGTGCCAGCAGCTTAGCGATTGCGGCCACAGATACGCAGTATTTT
TRBD1	TRBV9	TRBJ2-2	once	CASSVAKGRTGGITGELFF	TGTGCCAGCAGCGTAGCGAAAGGTAGGACAGGGGGCATCACCGGGGAGCTGTTTTTT
NA	TRBV11-3	TRBJ1-3	NA	CASSLAAQQGVENTIYF	TGTGCCAGCAGCTTAGCGGCCCAACAGGGTGTGGAAAACACCATATATTTT
NA	TRBV18	TRBJ1-1	NA	CASSRSGGSRLRNSEAFF	TGTGCCAGCTCACGAAGTGGGGGGAGCAGATTGAGGAACAGTGAAGCTTTCTTT
NA	TRBV9	TRBJ2-6	NA	CASSATVSGANVLTF	TGTGCCAGCAGCGCGACAGTCTCTGGGGCCAACGTCCTGACTTTC
NA	TRBV13	TRBJ2-2	NA	CASRTWPGELFF	TGTGCCAGCAGGACTTGGCCCGGGGAGCTGTTTTTT
NA	TRBV18	TRBJ1-2	NA	CASSQQSDGYTF	TGTGCCAGCTCACAACAGTCCGATGGCTACACCTTC
NA	TRBV10-1	TRBJ2-5	once	CASRPPTPQETQYF	TGCGCCAGCAGGCCCCCGACACCACAAGAGACCCAGTACTTC